This entry lists 32 T cell receptor beta chains sequenced from one sample in a study of tissue T cells after allogeneic stem cell transplantation (dated by TCRdb to 2021 to 2024). The library was produced with the immunoSEQ multiplex PCR assay. TCRdb provides this immuneACCESS table in a form limited to in-frame rearrangements. Some clones are lacking; in checked studies, under half of them reflect an unresolved V gene, and why the rest are absent is not known. The sample has over 40,000 clones on record, approximately 73% of them singletons. The ten largest clones take up 0.5% to 0.6% of the sample. What was sequenced was sorted cells pooled from one or two spleens. The receptors derive from a pool of C57BL/6 mice in good health.

Remarks on this clone: Gene and germline names: mouse. The read halts 1 residue ahead of the CDR3 end, with the missing end drawn from the germline J gene. The chain has TRBV13-1 and TRBJ2-2; D may be TRBD2 (7 bases). Germline loops: CDR1 NSHNY, CDR2 SYGAGN. The CDR3 is 15 amino acids. V lost 1 base and J lost 3, with 10 bases in between. CDR3 bases read: TGTGCCAGCAGTGATCTGGGGGCGGACACCGGGCAGCTCTAC. It is translated as CASSDLGADTGQLY. From start to end, the CDR3 is CASSDLGADTGQLYF.

This clone appeared a single time. Gene labels here are mouse ones. The read falls 1 residue short of the CDR3 end, and the missing part is taken from the germline J gene. The chain employs TRBV5 and TRBJ1-4, with TRBD1 as a possible D gene (6 bases). There are 16 residues in the CDR3. The V end lost 4 bases, the J end lost 4 bases, and 16 bases lay between the germline ends. CDR1 is LGHNA, CDR2 YNLKQL, per germline (reference sequence). Incomplete CDR3 DNA: TGTGCCAGCAGCCGCCACAGGGAGGTTTTCAACGAAAGATTATTT. Its translation: CASSRHREVFNERLF. The complete CDR3 reads CASSRHREVFNERLFF.

Remarks on this clone: These gene names are mouse names. The CDR3 loop is CASKDRANTGQLYF. The CDR3 DNA, read in part, is TGTGCCAGCAAGGACAGAGCAAACACCGGGCAGCTCTAC. The V call is TRBV2, the J call TRBJ2-2, with a possible D match to TRBD1 (6 bases). Sequencing ends 1 residue short of the CDR3 end; the germline J gene provides the rest. The V gene's germline CDR1 is LGHNA and CDR2 YSYQKL. The CDR3 loop spans 14 amino acids. V was clipped by 7 bases and J by 0 bases, with 9 bases between them.

This clone was counted a few times. The listed genes are named as in mouse. The CDR3 is cut off 1 residue early in the read; its end comes from the germline J gene. J is TRBJ2-7 and V is TRBV20, with a weak D call TRBD2 (6 bases). CDR3 length equals 13 residues. V was clipped by 1 base and J by 1 base, with 8 bases between them. CDR1 is GFQATS, CDR2 STVNSAI, per germline. Partial CDR3 DNA: TGTGGTGCTAGGGGTACTGGGTCCTATGAACAGTAC. The encoded protein is CGARGTGSYEQY. The complete CDR3 reads CGARGTGSYEQYF. The variable domain in full, completed from reference TRBV20 and TRBJ2-7, reads GALVYQYPRRTICKSGTSMRMECQAVGFQATSVAWYRQSPQKTFELIALSTVNSAIKYEQNFTQEKFPISHPNLSFSSMTVLNAYLEDRGLYLCGARGTGSYEQYFGPGTRLTVL.

Comments on this clone: Genes and germline come from the mouse. The read stops 1 residue short of the end of the CDR3; the missing end is completed from the germline J gene. The V and J genes are TRBV4 and TRBJ2-4, with D perhaps matching TRBD2 (7 bases). The germline V and J ends were trimmed by 3 bases and 8 bases, with 12 bases remaining between them. Germline V gives CDR1 LGHDT, CDR2 YNNKQL (reference sequence). The CDR3 has 13 amino acids. CDR3 bases read: TGTGCCAGCAGCTACCTGGGGGCGGTCACCTTGTAC. It is translated as CASSYLGAVTLY. The entire CDR3 protein reads CASSYLGAVTLYF.

This clone was counted a few times. Gene names refer to mouse genes. The read ends 1 residue early relative to the CDR3; the germline J gene fills the gap. The rearrangement joins TRBV20 to TRBJ2-7; TRBD1 aligns across 10 bases. This CDR3 contains 13 residues. The ends lost 5 bases at V and 3 bases at J; junction bases unmatched: 4. Germline lookup yields CDR1 GFQATS and CDR2 STVNSAI. Partial CDR3 DNA: TGTGGTGCTCTCGGGACAGGGGTCTATGAACAGTAC. Its protein product is CGALGTGVYEQY. The full CDR3 protein reads CGALGTGVYEQYF. Filled out from reference TRBV20 and TRBJ2-7, the complete variable domain reads GALVYQYPRRTICKSGTSMRMECQAVGFQATSVAWYRQSPQKTFELIALSTVNSAIKYEQNFTQEKFPISHPNLSFSSMTVLNAYLEDRGLYLCGALGTGVYEQYFGPGTRLTVL.

About this clone: Genes and germline are mouse. The sequence runs out 1 residue before the end of the CDR3; the remainder is reconstructed from the germline J gene. The chain joins TRBV29 to TRBJ2-7; no clear D gene. The CDR3 runs to 12 residues. From germline, CDR1 is MSHET and CDR2 SYDVDS. V dropped 2 bases and J dropped 4 bases, with 6 bases sitting between them. The sequenced CDR3 bases are TGTGCTAGCAGTTTAGCACAGTATGAACAGTAC. It is translated as CASSLAQYEQY. The entire CDR3 sequence reads CASSLAQYEQYF.

Remarks on this clone: Here the gene names and germline are mouse. Read coverage stops 1 residue before the CDR3 terminus; the germline J gene supplies the remainder. The rearrangement links TRBV13-3 to TRBJ2-1; possible D gene TRBD1, 6 bases. In germline, CDR1 is NNHDY, CDR2 SYVADS. With 0 bases removed from V and 5 bases from J, the gap between germline ends came to 9 bases. This CDR3 is 14 amino acids long. The sequenced part of the CDR3 DNA is TGTGCCAGCAGTGATGCCTGGGACAATGCTGAGCAGTTC. This gives the protein CASSDAWDNAEQF. The full CDR3 is CASSDAWDNAEQFF.

As concerns this clone: The gene names given are mouse names. The read ends 1 residue before the CDR3 terminus; that terminus is restored from the germline J gene. The chain has TRBV12-2 and TRBJ2-2, with D possibly matching TRBD1 (6 bases). V shed 2 bases and J shed 2 bases, with 14 bases lying between them. The CDR3 covers 16 residues. Germline V gene data show CDR1 as SGHLS and CDR2 as HYDKME. CDR3 in amino acids: CASSPQGRGNTGQLYF. The covered CDR3 bases are TGTGCCAGCTCTCCCCAGGGGAGGGGGAACACCGGGCAGCTCTAC.

This clone was detected once. Mouse gene names apply. The read is 1 residue too short to cover the CDR3 end, so that end is filled in from the germline J gene. V and J are TRBV20 and TRBJ1-6, with D possibly TRBD1 on 5 matching bases. TRBJ1-6 is identified as an open reading frame with a role that is uncertain. The CDR3 length is 13 residues. Trimming cost V 0 bases and J 8 bases, with 8 bases left between them. Germline loops: CDR1 GFQATS, CDR2 STVNSAI. CDR3 loop: CGARDRGDSPLYF. The sequenced part of the CDR3 DNA is TGTGGTGCTAGGGACAGAGGGGATTCGCCCCTCTAC.

In the case of this clone: Gene and germline names: mouse. The CDR3 is cut off 1 residue early in the read; its end comes from the germline J gene. The chain links TRBV16 to TRBJ2-5; D unclear. Germline-derived CDR1 and CDR2 are SGHSA and FRNQAP. Trimming took off 3 bases at V and 0 bases at J, with 7 bases between the two ends. This CDR3 is 14 amino acids long. The part of the CDR3 DNA that was read is TGTGCAAGCAGCTTGGCCCATAACCAAGACACCCAGTAC. Translating it yields CASSLAHNQDTQY. The complete CDR3 protein is CASSLAHNQDTQYF.

On this clone: Each gene name is a mouse one. The CDR3 end is not reached by the read, which stops 1 residue before it; the germline J gene fills it in. The rearrangement links TRBV3 to TRBJ1-4, with 9 bases identical to TRBD1. The CDR3 extends over 15 amino acids. V trimming: 5 bases; J trimming: 7 bases; junction bases outside the gene matches: 8. Germline lookup yields CDR1 SNHLY and CDR2 FYNGKV (reference sequence). The chain's CDR3 is CASSPPGQGGERLFF. The sequenced part of the CDR3 DNA is TGTGCCAGCAGCCCGCCGGGACAGGGAGGCGAAAGATTATTT.

Of note for this clone: Gene and germline names: mouse. The DNA ends 1 residue before the CDR3 does, and the rest of the CDR3 is filled in from the germline J gene. The chain has TRBV3 and TRBJ1-1; 10 bases align to TRBD1. V lost 4 bases, J lost 5 bases, and 4 bases stayed unmatched. The CDR3 extends over 14 amino acids. Germline assignment: CDR1 SNHLY and CDR2 FYNGKV (reference sequence). CDR3 DNA, as far as it was read: TGTGCCAGCAGCTCGGGGGGACAGGGGACAGAAGTCTTC. It encodes CASSSGGQGTEVF. The entire CDR3 protein is CASSSGGQGTEVFF.

Concerning this clone: These gene names are mouse names. The read terminates 1 residue before the CDR3 end, so the remaining end is supplied by the germline J gene. V gene TRBV19 combines with J gene TRBJ2-2, with D hard to call. Trimming pared 2 bases from V and 2 bases from J, leaving 10 bases between. The CDR3 has 15 residues. Germline lookup yields CDR1 FNHDT and CDR2 SITEND (reference sequence). CDR3: CASSMGKRNTGQLYF. The sequenced CDR3 bases are TGTGCCAGCAGTATGGGGAAGAGGAACACCGGGCAGCTCTAC.

To note about this clone: Gene names denote mouse genes. The observed sequence ends 1 residue before the CDR3 terminus, with the missing tail filled in from the germline J gene. The rearrangement uses TRBV26 and TRBJ1-2, with unresolved D. The CDR3 covers 12 residues. From germline, CDR1 is KGHPV and CDR2 FQNQEV (reference sequence). V was pared by 1 base and J by 4 bases, with 4 bases between. CDR3 bases read: TGTGCCAGCAGTCTGTACAGCTCCGACTACACC. Encoded protein: CASSLYSSDYT. The whole CDR3 is CASSLYSSDYTF. Full variable domain (remainder filled in from reference TRBV26 and TRBJ1-2): NSKVIQTPRYLVKGQGQKAKMRCIPEKGHPVVFWYQQNKNNEFKFLINFQNQEVLQQIDMTEKRFSAECPSNSPCSLEIQSSEAGDSALYLCASSLYSSDYTFGSGTRLLVI.

About this clone: The gene names given are mouse names. The read comes to an end 1 residue before the CDR3 does, leaving the germline J gene to fill in the end. The rearrangement joins TRBV31 to TRBJ2-7, with TRBD2 as a possible D gene (6 bases). The V gene lost 1 base and the J gene lost 4 bases, with 11 bases spanning the gap. The CDR3 spans 13 residues. In germline, CDR1 is GKSSPN, CDR2 SITVG. CDR3: CAWSPPGVYEQYF. CDR3 bases read: TGTGCCTGGAGTCCCCCTGGGGTTTATGAACAGTAC.

As concerns this clone: Gene names are the mouse ones. The CDR3 end lies 1 residue beyond the end of the read and is filled in from the germline J gene. The rearrangement uses TRBV19 and TRBJ2-5; D is unresolved. This CDR3 region has 15 residues. The V end was cut by 0 bases, the J end by 6 bases, with 14 bases between. Germline values: CDR1 FNHDT, CDR2 SITEND (reference sequence). The CDR3 loop reads CASSIEGGREDTQYF. The part of the CDR3 DNA that was read is TGTGCCAGCAGTATAGAGGGCGGGAGAGAGGACACCCAGTAC. The entire variable domain, with the rest obtained from reference TRBV19 and TRBJ2-5, is as follows: GGIITQTPKFLIGQEGQKLTLKCQQNFNHDTMYWYRQDSGKGLRLIYYSITENDLQKGDLSEGYDASREKKSSFSLTVTSAQKNEMAVFLCASSIEGGREDTQYFGPGTRLLVL.

About this clone itself: The gene names here belong to mouse. Read sequence stops 1 residue before the CDR3 end, and the germline J gene provides the missing end. V and J are TRBV2 and TRBJ2-1; 10 nucleotides align to TRBD2. The germline CDR1 and CDR2 sequences are LGHNA and YSYQKL. The V segment lost 3 bases and the J segment 7 bases; nucleotides outside the gene matches: 3. This CDR3 region has 14 residues. The DNA read from the CDR3 is TGTGCCAGCAGCCATCTGGGGGGGCAGGCTGAGCAGTTC. Translated, it gives CASSHLGGQAEQF. Given in full, the CDR3 is CASSHLGGQAEQFF.

Comments on this clone: The genes and germline here are from mouse. From the germline J gene comes the end of the CDR3, since the read stops 1 residue before it. J is TRBJ1-5 and V is TRBV13-1; the D gene is possibly TRBD1 (6 bases). In germline, CDR1 is NSHNY, CDR2 SYGAGN. The ends were cut back, 3 bases at V and 0 bases at J, with 7 bases in the middle. The CDR3 length is 14 residues. CDR3 loop: CASSGTVNNQAPLF. CDR3 bases read: TGTGCCAGCAGTGGGACAGTTAACAACCAGGCTCCGCTT.

To note about this clone: Gene names are mouse gene names. The read stops 1 residue short of the end of the CDR3; the missing end is completed from the germline J gene. The genes are TRBV15 and TRBJ2-1; D possibly corresponds to TRBD1 (5 bases). The CDR3 runs 14 residues. Germline lookup yields CDR1 SGHND and CDR2 FRSKSL. Deletions cut 1 base from V and 7 bases from J, with 11 bases between. CDR3 region: CASSLVGGEAEQFF. CDR3 DNA (partial): TGTGCCAGCAGTTTAGTGGGAGGGGAGGCTGAGCAGTTC.

A remark on this clone: Gene labels here are mouse ones. The sequence runs out 1 residue before the end of the CDR3; the remainder is reconstructed from the germline J gene. The V gene is TRBV1, the J gene TRBJ2-7; TRBD2 aligns across 12 bases. This CDR3 has 14 residues. Germline assignment: CDR1 NSQYPW and CDR2 LRSPGD (reference sequence). With V trimmed by 6 bases and J by 4 bases, 4 bases remained unmatched. The covered CDR3 bases are TGCACCTGCAGCCCCGGGACTGGGGGGTATGAACAGTAC. Its translation is CTCSPGTGGYEQY. The whole CDR3 sequence reads CTCSPGTGGYEQYF.

Remarks on this clone: Genes here carry mouse names. The CDR3 end is not reached by the read, which stops 1 residue before it; the germline J gene fills it in. The chain recombines TRBV29 with TRBJ2-1; D gene ambiguous. Trimming took off 2 bases at V and 0 bases at J, with 5 bases between the two ends. The CDR3 contains 14 residues. The germline V gene encodes CDR1 MSHET and CDR2 SYDVDS. The CDR3 DNA, read in part, is TGTGCTAGCAGTTTACAGAATAACTATGCTGAGCAGTTC. This codes for CASSLQNNYAEQF. The entire CDR3 reads CASSLQNNYAEQFF.

Details on this clone: Germline and genes here are mouse. The CDR3 is cut off 1 residue early in the read; its end comes from the germline J gene. This chain connects TRBV3 to TRBJ2-1, with D perhaps being TRBD1 or TRBD2 (5 bases each). Trimming shortened V by 5 bases and J by 3 bases, and 11 bases separated the two germline ends. The CDR3 runs to 14 residues. Germline V gene lookup returns CDR1 SNHLY and CDR2 FYNGKV (reference sequence). CDR3 DNA (partial): TGTGCCAGCAGCCCGCGGGGGTTCTATGCTGAGCAGTTC. Protein: CASSPRGFYAEQF. The CDR3 as a whole reads CASSPRGFYAEQFF.

In this sample, this clone turned up once. Germline and genes: mouse. CDR3 amino acids: CTCSGTSGTGQLYF. CDR3 DNA (partial): TGCACCTGCAGTGGGACCTCAGGCACCGGGCAGCTCTAC. The rearrangement uses TRBV1 and TRBJ2-2; D is unresolved. The CDR3 end lies 1 residue beyond the end of the read and is filled in from the germline J gene. Germline-derived CDR1 and CDR2 are NSQYPW and LRSPGD (reference sequence). The CDR3 totals 14 residues. Trimming removed 4 bases from V and 4 bases from J, with 10 bases in between.

Concerning this clone: Here the gene names and germline are mouse. Read coverage stops 1 residue before the CDR3 terminus; the germline J gene supplies the remainder. This chain joins TRBV19 and TRBJ1-1; D gene uncertain. CDR1 is FNHDT, CDR2 SITEND, per germline (reference sequence). V dropped 4 bases and J dropped 1 base, with 8 bases sitting between them. The length of the CDR3 is 13 residues. The CDR3 sequence: CASSLHRNTEVFF. CDR3 DNA, as far as it was read: TGTGCCAGCAGTCTCCACAGGAACACAGAAGTCTTC.

On this clone itself: Mouse gene names apply. With the read ending 1 residue before the CDR3 end, the germline J gene is used to fill in that end. The genes are TRBV13-2 and TRBJ1-1; 7 bases fit TRBD1. The CDR3 has 14 amino acids. V dropped 5 bases and J dropped 0; count of bases not matched to a gene: 4. Germline assignment: CDR1 NNHNN and CDR2 SYGAGS (reference sequence). The covered CDR3 bases are TGTGCCAGCGGCGCCGGGACAGAGAACACAGAAGTCTTC. Translated: CASGAGTENTEVF. The entire CDR3 sequence reads CASGAGTENTEVFF.

On this clone: Genes and germline come from the mouse. The missing CDR3 end, 1 residue past where the read stops, is filled in from the germline J gene. V and J are TRBV12-1 and TRBJ2-4; a weak D match, TRBD2 (5 bases). V lost 1 base to trimming and J lost 0 bases, with 10 bases between them. Looked up from germline, CDR1 is SGHSN and CDR2 is HYEKVE. The CDR3 runs 15 residues. The CDR3 bases that were read are TGTGCCAGCTCTCTTTCACTGGTTAGTCAAAACACCTTGTAC. Its protein product is CASSLSLVSQNTLY. The full CDR3 reads CASSLSLVSQNTLYF. Based on the CDR3 plus reference TRBV12-1 and TRBJ2-4, the full variable domain is DSGVVQSPRHIIKEKGGRSVLTCIPISGHSNVVWYQQTLGKELKFLIQHYEKVERDKGFLPSRFSVQQFDDYHSEMNMSALELEDSAMYFCASSLSLVSQNTLYFGAGTRLSVL.

Worth noting for this clone: Genes and germline are mouse. The CDR3 goes on 1 residue after the read ends, and that part is filled in from the germline J gene. The chain links TRBV1 to TRBJ2-1; the match to TRBD2 covers 8 bases. Germline V gives CDR1 NSQYPW, CDR2 LRSPGD (reference sequence). The CDR3 sequence is 15 residues long. The V and J ends lost 3 bases and 2 bases, in that order; junction bases with no gene match: 3. The DNA read from the CDR3 is TGCACCTGCAGTGCTCAGACTGGGGACTATGCTGAGCAGTTC. Amino acid sequence: CTCSAQTGDYAEQF. The full-length CDR3 reads as CTCSAQTGDYAEQFF. Full variable domain (rest looked up from reference TRBV1 and TRBJ2-1): VTLLEQNPRWRLVPRGQAVNLRCILKNSQYPWMSWYQQDLQKQLQWLFTLRSPGDKEVKSLPGADYLATRVTDTELRLQVANMSQGRTLYCTCSAQTGDYAEQFFGPGTRLTVL.

Points on this clone: The germline and genes are mouse ones. The CDR3 end lies 1 residue beyond the end of the read and is filled in from the germline J gene. The gene calls are TRBV5 and TRBJ2-3, with TRBD1 identical over 9 bases. In germline, CDR1 is LGHNA, CDR2 YNLKQL (reference sequence). The ends lost 5 bases at V and 2 bases at J; junction bases unmatched: 5. The CDR3 totals 15 residues. The sequenced CDR3 bases are TGTGCCAGCAGCTCGGGACAGGGAGATGCAGAAACGCTGTAT. This translates into CASSSGQGDAETLY. The CDR3 in full is CASSSGQGDAETLYF.

As to this clone: Mouse gene names and germline throughout. The read halts 1 residue ahead of the CDR3 end, with the missing end drawn from the germline J gene. J is TRBJ2-5 and V is TRBV29; the match to TRBD2 covers 9 bases. Per the germline V gene, CDR1 is MSHET and CDR2 is SYDVDS. The V gene end was trimmed by 0 bases and the J gene end by 5 bases; junction bases not matched to a gene: 0. The CDR3 has 14 amino acids. The sequenced CDR3 bases are TGTGCTAGCAGTTTATCTGGGGGGGCAGACACCCAGTAC. It is translated as CASSLSGGADTQY. The entire CDR3 is CASSLSGGADTQYF.

A note on this clone: Genes here carry mouse names. Coverage ceases 1 residue before the CDR3 finishes, and the germline J gene fills in the end. Different DNA sequences within this sample yield the same CDR3. The chain couples TRBV13-2 to TRBJ2-1; 8 bases map to TRBD2. The CDR3 is 14 residues long. J lost 4 bases, V lost 1 base, and 1 base had no gene match. Per the germline V gene, CDR1 is NNHNN and CDR2 is SYGAGS (reference sequence). The sequenced CDR3 bases are TGTGCCAGCGGTGATTCTGGGGGGTATGCTGAGCAGTTC. The encoded protein is CASGDSGGYAEQF. The complete CDR3 reads CASGDSGGYAEQFF.

As for this clone: Mouse names are used for the genes. The sequence runs out 1 residue before the end of the CDR3; the remainder is reconstructed from the germline J gene. This rearrangement joins TRBV12-2 to TRBJ2-7; 12 nucleotides agree with TRBD2. The CDR3 runs to 14 residues. V was pared by 0 bases and J by 5 bases, with 1 base of the junction left unmatched. CDR1 and CDR2 (germline): SGHLS, HYDKME. The chain's CDR3 is CASSLGDWGDEQYF. CDR3 DNA, as far as it was read: TGTGCCAGCTCTCTCGGGGACTGGGGGGATGAACAGTAC.